This T cell receptor (beta chain) was identified in a study of blood T cell repertoires in COVID-19. On the study more broadly: The samples span acute and convalescent COVID-19 from the United States, Italy and Spain. In each case, the material was cDNA or gDNA derived from T cells, B-cell-depleted T cells, or PBMCs.

Study processing details: Quantification of nucleated cells was approximated via reference gene primer amplification. The assay was immunoSEQ multiplex PCR, and TCRdb's table has in-frame clones only and misses some. V, J and clone size are those of that table, while D and trimming were read from the DNA. The sample lists 95,000 to 150,000 clones, around 85% occurring once. CDR3 length: 14 amino acids. V dropped 9 bases and J dropped 1; count of bases not matched to a gene: 6. Germline-derived CDR1 and CDR2 are MNHEY and SVGAGI. V is TRBV6-5 and J is TRBJ1-1; 9 bases are a match to TRBD1. This receptor was identified in a man in his 60s with acute or convalescent COVID-19. Sequencing used peripheral blood. The CDR3 is CASLQGATNTEAFF. In nucleotides, the CDR3 is TGTGCCAGTTTACAGGGGGCAACGAACACTGAAGCTTTCTTT.